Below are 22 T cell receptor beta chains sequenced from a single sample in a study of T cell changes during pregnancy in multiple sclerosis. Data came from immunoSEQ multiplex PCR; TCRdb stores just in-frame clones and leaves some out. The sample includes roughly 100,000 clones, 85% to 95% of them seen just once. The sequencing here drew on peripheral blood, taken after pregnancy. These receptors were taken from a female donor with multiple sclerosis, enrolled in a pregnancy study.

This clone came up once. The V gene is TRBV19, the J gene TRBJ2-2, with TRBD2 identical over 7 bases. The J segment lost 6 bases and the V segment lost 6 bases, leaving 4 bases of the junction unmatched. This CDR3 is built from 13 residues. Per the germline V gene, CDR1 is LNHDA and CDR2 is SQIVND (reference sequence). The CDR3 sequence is CASSPAGAGELFF. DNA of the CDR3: TGTGCCAGTAGCCCGGCGGGGGCCGGGGAGCTGTTTTTT.

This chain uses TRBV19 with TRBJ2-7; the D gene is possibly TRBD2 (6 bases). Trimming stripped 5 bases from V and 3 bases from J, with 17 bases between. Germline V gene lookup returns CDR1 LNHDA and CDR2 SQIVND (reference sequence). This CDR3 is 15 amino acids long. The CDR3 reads CASSPGGARHYEQYF. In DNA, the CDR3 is TGTGCCAGTAGTCCCGGAGGGGCTAGACACTACGAGCAGTACTTC.

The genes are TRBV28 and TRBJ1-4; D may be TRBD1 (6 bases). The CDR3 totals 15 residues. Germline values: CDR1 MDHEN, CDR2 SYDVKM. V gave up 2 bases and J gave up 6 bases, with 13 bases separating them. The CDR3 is CASSLVQGWDEKLFF. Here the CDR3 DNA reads TGTGCCAGCAGTTTAGTCCAGGGGTGGGATGAAAAACTGTTTTTT.

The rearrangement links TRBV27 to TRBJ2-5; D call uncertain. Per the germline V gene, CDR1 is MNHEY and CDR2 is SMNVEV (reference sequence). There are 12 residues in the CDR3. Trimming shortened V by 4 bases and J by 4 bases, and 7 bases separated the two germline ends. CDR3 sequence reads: CASSYRGETQYF. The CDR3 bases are TGTGCCAGCAGTTATAGAGGAGAGACCCAGTACTTC.

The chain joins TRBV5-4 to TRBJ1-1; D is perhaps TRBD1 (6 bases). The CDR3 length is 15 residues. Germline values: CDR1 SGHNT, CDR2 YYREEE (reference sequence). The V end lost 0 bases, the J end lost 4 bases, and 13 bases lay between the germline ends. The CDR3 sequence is CASSLEGVRGTEAFF. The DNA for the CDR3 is TGTGCCAGCAGCTTGGAGGGGGTAAGAGGCACTGAAGCTTTCTTT.

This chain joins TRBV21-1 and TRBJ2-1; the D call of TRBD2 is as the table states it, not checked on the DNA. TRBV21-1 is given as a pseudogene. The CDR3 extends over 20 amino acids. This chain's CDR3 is CASSKWRGRGGTFSYNEQFF. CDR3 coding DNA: TGTGCCAGCAGCAAATGGAGGGGTAGGGGGGGGACCTTTTCCTACAATGAGCAGTTCTTC.

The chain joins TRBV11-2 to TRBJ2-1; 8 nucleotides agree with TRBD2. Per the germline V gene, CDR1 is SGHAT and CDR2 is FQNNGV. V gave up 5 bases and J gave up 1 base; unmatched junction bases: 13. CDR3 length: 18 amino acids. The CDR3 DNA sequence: TGTGCCAGCAGCCCATACCGCCCCGCGGGGGGATCCTACAATGAGCAGTTCTTC. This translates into CASSPYRPAGGSYNEQFF.

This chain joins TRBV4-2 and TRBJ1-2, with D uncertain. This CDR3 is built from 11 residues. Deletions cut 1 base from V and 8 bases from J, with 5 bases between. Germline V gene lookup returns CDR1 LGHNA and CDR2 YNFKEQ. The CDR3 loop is CASSQGAGYTF. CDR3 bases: TGTGCCAGCAGCCAAGGTGCGGGCTACACCTTC.

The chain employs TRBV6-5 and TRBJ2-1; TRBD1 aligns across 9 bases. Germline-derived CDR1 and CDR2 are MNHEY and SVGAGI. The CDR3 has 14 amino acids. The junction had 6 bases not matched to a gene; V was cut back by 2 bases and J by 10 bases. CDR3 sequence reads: CASSYGTGSWEQFF. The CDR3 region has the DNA TGTGCCAGCAGTTACGGGACAGGGTCTTGGGAGCAGTTCTTC.

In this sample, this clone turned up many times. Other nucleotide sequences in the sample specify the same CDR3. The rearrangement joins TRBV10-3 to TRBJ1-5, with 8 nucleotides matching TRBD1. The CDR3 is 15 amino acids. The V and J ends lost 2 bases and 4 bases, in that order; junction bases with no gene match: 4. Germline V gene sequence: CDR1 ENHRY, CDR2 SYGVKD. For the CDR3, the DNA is TGTGCCATCAGTGAGGACAGGGGAGGTAATCAGCCCCAGCATTTT. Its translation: CAISEDRGGNQPQHF.

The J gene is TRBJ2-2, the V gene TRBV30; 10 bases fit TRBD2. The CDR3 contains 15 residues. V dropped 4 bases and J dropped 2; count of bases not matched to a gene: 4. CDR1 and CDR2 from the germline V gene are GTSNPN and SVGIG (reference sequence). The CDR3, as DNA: TGTGCCTGGACTAGCGGGAGTAGAAACACCGGGGAGCTGTTTTTT. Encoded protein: CAWTSGSRNTGELFF. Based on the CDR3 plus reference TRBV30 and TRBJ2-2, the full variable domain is SQTIHQWPATLVQPVGSPLSLECTVEGTSNPNLYWYRQAAGRGLQLLFYSVGIGQISSEVPQNLSASRPQDRQFILSSKKLLLSDSGFYLCAWTSGSRNTGELFFGEGSRLTVL.

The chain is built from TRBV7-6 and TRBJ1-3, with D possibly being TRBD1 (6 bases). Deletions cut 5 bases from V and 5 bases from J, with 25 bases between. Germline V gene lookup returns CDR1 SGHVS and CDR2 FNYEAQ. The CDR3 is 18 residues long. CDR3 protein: CASSPGYDLGGPRNTIYF. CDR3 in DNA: TGTGCCAGCAGCCCTGGATATGATTTGGGGGGGCCGAGAAACACCATATATTTT.

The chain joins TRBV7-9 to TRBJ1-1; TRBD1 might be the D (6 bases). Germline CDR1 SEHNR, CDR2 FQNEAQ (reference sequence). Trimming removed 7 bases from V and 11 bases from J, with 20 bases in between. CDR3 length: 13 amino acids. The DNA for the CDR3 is TGTGCCAGCAACATAGGGACACCCCTGGAGGCTTTCTTT. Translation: CASNIGTPLEAFF.

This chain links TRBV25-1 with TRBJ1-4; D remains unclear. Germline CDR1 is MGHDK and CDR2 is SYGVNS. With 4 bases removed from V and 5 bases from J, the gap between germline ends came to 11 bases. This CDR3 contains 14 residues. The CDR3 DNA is TGTGCCAGCAGTGCCGGGTCATCGAATGAAAAACTGTTTTTT. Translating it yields CASSAGSSNEKLFF.

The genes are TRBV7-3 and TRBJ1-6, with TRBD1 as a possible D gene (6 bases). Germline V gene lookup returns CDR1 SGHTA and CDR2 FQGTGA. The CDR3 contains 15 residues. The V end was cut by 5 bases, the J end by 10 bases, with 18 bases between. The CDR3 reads CASSTNRDIKSPLHF. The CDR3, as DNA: TGTGCCAGCAGCACCAACCGGGACATAAAATCACCCCTCCACTTT.

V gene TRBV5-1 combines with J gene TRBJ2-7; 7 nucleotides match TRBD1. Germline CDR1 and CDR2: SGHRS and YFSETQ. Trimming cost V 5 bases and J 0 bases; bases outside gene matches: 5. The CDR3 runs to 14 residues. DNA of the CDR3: TGCGCCAGCAGTCGGGACAGTACCTCCTACGAGCAGTACTTC. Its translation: CASSRDSTSYEQYF.

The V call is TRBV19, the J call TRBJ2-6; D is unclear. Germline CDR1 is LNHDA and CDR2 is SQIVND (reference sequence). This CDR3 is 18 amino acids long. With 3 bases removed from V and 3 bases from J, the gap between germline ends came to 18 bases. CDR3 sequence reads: CASSIPPVGPGGANVLTF. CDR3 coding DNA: TGTGCCAGTAGTATTCCCCCCGTTGGGCCTGGTGGGGCCAACGTCCTGACTTTC.

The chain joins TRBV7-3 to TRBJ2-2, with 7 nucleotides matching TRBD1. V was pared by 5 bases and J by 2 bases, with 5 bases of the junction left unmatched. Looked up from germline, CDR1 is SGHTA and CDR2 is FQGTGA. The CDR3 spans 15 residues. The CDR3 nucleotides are TGTGCCAGCAGCCAAACAGGGGTAAACACCGGGGAGCTGTTTTTT. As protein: CASSQTGVNTGELFF.

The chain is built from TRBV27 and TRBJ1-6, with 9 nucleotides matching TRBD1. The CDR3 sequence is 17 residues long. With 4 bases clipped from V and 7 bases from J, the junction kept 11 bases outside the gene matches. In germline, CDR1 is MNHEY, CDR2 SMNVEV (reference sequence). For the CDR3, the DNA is TGTGCCAGCAGTTACGGGGGCGGGACAGGGCAAAATTCACCCCTCCACTTT. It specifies CASSYGGGTGQNSPLHF.

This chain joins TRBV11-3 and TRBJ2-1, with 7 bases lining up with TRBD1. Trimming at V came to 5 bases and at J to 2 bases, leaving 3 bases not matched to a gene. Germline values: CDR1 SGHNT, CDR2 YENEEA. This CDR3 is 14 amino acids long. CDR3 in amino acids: CASSARGTYNEQFF. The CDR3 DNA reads TGTGCCAGCAGCGCCAGGGGGACCTACAATGAGCAGTTCTTC. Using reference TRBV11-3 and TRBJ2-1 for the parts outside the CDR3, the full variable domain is EAGVVQSPRYKIIEKKQPVAFWCNPISGHNTLYWYLQNLGQGPELLIRYENEEAVDDSQLPKDRFSAERLKGVDSTLKIQPAELGDSAVYLCASSARGTYNEQFFGPGTRLTVL.

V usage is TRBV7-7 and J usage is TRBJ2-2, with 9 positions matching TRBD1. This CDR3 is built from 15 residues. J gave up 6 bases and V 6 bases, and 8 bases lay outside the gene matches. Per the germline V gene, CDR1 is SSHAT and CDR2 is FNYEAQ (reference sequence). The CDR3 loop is CASSRRQGGAGELFF. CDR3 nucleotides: TGTGCCAGCAGTCGAAGACAGGGGGGCGCCGGGGAGCTGTTTTTT.

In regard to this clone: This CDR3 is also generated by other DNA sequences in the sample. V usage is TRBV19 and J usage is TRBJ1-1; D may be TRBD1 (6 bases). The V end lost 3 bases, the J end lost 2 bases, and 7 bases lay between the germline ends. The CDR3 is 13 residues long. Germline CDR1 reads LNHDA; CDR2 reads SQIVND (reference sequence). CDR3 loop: CASSIGGNTEAFF. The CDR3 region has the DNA TGTGCCAGTAGTATTGGGGGCAACACTGAAGCTTTCTTT.